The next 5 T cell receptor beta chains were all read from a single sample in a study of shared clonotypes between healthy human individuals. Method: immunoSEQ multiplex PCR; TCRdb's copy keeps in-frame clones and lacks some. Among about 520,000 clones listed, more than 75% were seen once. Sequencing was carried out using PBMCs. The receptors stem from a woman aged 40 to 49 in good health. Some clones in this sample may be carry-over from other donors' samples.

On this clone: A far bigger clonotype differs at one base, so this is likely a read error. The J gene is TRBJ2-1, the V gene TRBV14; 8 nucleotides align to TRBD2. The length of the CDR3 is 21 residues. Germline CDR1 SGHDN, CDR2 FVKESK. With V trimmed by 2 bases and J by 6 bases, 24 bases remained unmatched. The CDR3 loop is CASSQFRLAGPTSQLCNEQFF. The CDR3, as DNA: TGTGCCAGCAGCCAATTCAGGCTAGCGGGCCCGACTTCCCAATTATGCAATGAGCAGTTCTTC.

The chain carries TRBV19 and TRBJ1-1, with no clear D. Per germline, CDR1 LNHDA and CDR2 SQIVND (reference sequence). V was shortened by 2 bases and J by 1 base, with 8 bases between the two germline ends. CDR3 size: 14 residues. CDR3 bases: TGTGCCAGTAGTATATTGGCAGAGAACACTGAAGCTTTCTTT. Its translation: CASSILAENTEAFF.

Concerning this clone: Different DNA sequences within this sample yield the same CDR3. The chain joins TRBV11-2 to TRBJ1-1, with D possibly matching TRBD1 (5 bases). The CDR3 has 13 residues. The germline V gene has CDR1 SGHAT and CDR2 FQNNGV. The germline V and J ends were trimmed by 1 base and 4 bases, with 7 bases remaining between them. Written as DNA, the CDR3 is TGTGCCAGCAGCTTAGTGGGGGGCACTGAAGCTTTCTTT. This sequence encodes CASSLVGGTEAFF.

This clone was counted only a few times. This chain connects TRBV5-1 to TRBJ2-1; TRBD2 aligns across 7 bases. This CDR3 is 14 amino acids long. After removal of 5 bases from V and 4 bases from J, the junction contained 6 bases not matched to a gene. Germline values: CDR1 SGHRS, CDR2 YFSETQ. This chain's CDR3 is CASRASGAYNEQFF. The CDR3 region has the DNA TGCGCCAGCAGAGCAAGCGGGGCATACAATGAGCAGTTCTTC.

Here the CDR3 DNA reads TGCAGCGTGGTGACTAGCACCGAGCAGTACTTC. It translates to CSVVTSTEQYF. The chain joins TRBV29-1 to TRBJ2-7; 7 bases are a match to TRBD2. V lost 6 bases and J lost 6; bases outside the gene matches: 5. Germline CDR1 is SQVTM and CDR2 is ANQGSEA. This CDR3 comprises 11 residues.